Shown below are 6 T cell receptor beta chains from a single sample sequenced in a study of control samples from healthy donors and cancer patients. Profiling relied on immunoSEQ multiplex PCR, and the TCRdb table lists in-frame clones only, not all of them. This table holds about 100,000 clones, about 88% found once. The specimen was blood. Every receptor here comes from a woman between 50 and 59 years old in good health.

CDR3 nucleotide sequence: TGCGCCAGCAAAGACCGGGAGACGGATACGCAGTATTTT. Its translation is CASKDRETDTQYF. The chain is built from TRBV5-1 and TRBJ2-3; maybe TRBD2 (6 bases). V shed 6 bases and J shed 6 bases, with 14 bases lying between them. This CDR3 contains 13 residues. Per germline, CDR1 SGHRS and CDR2 YFSETQ.

The sample holds one count of this clone. CDR3 region: CASSLLGTTIDNIQYF. The CDR3 region has the DNA TGTGCCAGCAGCTTACTCGGAACGACTATTGACAACATTCAGTACTTC. This chain links TRBV13 with TRBJ2-4; maybe TRBD2 (5 bases). Germline CDR1 is PRHDT and CDR2 is FYEKMQ (reference sequence). The CDR3 consists of 16 residues. V shed 2 bases and J shed 7 bases, with 18 bases lying between them.

The chain carries TRBV7-3 and TRBJ2-2; 8 bases line up with TRBD2. Germline values: CDR1 SGHTA, CDR2 FQGTGA. This CDR3 spans 15 amino acids. J gave up 0 bases and V 6 bases, and 3 bases lay outside the gene matches. DNA of the CDR3: TGTGCCAGCAGTTATAGCGGGACGAACACCGGGGAGCTGTTTTTT. This gives the protein CASSYSGTNTGELFF.

V gene TRBV7-2 combines with J gene TRBJ2-1; no clear D. The CDR3 runs to 15 residues. Germline V gene lookup returns CDR1 SGHTA and CDR2 FQGNSA. V lost 0 bases, J lost 4 bases, and 10 bases lay in between. DNA for the CDR3: TGTGCCAGCAGCTTAGCCAGCGCCCAATACAATGAGCAGTTCTTC. Its translation: CASSLASAQYNEQFF.

The CDR3 protein is CASSSIDSLNTEAFF. The CDR3 DNA reads as TGTGCCAGCAGCTCAATCGACAGCTTGAACACTGAAGCTTTCTTT. V and J are TRBV7-6 and TRBJ1-1; perhaps TRBD1 as D (5 bases). This CDR3 has 15 residues. The V gene's germline CDR1 is SGHVS and CDR2 FNYEAQ. V was pared by 4 bases and J by 0 bases, with 12 bases between.

This chain links TRBV5-1 with TRBJ2-7, with 9 bases matching TRBD1. CDR1 is SGHRS and CDR2 is YFSETQ in the germline V gene. CDR3 length equals 13 residues. The junction had 1 base not matched to a gene; V was cut back by 3 bases and J by 3 bases. The CDR3 DNA is TGCGCCAGCAGCTCGGACAGGGGCTACGAGCAGTACGTC. Protein sequence: CASSSDRGYEQYV.